The clone carrying this T cell receptor (beta chain) was counted at least ten times. Amplified TCR beta CDR3 regions came from RNA transcripts. The HTBI set primed first-round TCR CDR3 RT-PCR. TCRdb redid the calling of the multiplex PCR reads with MiXCR, one entry per CDR3 protein. The repertoire holds over 200,000 distinct CDR3 sequences, with about 16% as singletons. The data originate from a study of T cells in Graves' hyperthyroidism and ophthalmopathy. The CDR3 is 14 residues long. The germline V gene encodes CDR1 SGDLS and CDR2 YYNGEE. V was cut by 0 bases and J by 5 bases, with 11 bases left in between.

Specimen: blood. The J gene is TRBJ2-5, the V gene TRBV9; D is undetermined. The sequence derives from a man aged 35 to 55 with Graves' hyperthyroidism. CDR3 in DNA: TGTGCCAGCAGCGTAGGAAGGTCGTCGGAGACCCAGTACTTC. It encodes CASSVGRSSETQYF.